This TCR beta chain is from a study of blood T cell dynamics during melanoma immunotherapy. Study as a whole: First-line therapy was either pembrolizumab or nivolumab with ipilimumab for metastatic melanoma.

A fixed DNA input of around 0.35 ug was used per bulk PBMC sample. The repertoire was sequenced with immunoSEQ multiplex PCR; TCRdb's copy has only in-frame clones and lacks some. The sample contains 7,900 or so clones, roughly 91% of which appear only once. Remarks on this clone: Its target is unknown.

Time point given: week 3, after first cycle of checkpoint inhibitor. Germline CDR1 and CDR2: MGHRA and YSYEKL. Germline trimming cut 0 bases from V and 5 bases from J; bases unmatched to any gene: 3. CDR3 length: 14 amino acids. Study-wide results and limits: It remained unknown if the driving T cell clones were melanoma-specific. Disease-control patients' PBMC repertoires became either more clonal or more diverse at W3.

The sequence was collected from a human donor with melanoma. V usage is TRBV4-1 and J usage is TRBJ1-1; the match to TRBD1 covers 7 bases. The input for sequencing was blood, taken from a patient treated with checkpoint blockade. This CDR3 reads CASSQDRGRTEAFF. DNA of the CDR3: TGCGCCAGCAGCCAAGATAGGGGGCGAACTGAAGCTTTCTTT.